This T cell receptor beta chain was obtained from a study of blood T cell repertoires in COVID-19. Study as a whole: Some COVID-19 samples were acute and others convalescent; all came from the United States, Italy and Spain. PBMCs, B-cell-depleted T cells, or T cells were the source of the cDNA or gDNA that made up the material.

Authors' data handling: Reference gene primer amplification yielded estimated nucleated cell counts. Measured with immunoSEQ multiplex PCR; TCRdb has only the in-frame clones, and not every one. That table furnishes V, J and clone size, whereas the DNA furnished D and trimming. The sample has about 100,000 clones, 85% seen once; the top ten hold under 15%. This clonotype originated in a man over 45 with active or convalescent COVID-19. Sequenced sample: peripheral blood.

CDR3 region: CASPRAPLHF. The CDR3 DNA follows: TGTGCTAGTCCTCGGGCACCCCTCCACTTT. This sequence joins TRBV12-5 and TRBJ1-6; D gene uncertain. Germline assignment: CDR1 LGHNT and CDR2 FRNRAP. The CDR3 loop spans 10 amino acids. Trimming shortened V by 8 bases and J by 11 bases, and 7 bases separated the two germline ends.